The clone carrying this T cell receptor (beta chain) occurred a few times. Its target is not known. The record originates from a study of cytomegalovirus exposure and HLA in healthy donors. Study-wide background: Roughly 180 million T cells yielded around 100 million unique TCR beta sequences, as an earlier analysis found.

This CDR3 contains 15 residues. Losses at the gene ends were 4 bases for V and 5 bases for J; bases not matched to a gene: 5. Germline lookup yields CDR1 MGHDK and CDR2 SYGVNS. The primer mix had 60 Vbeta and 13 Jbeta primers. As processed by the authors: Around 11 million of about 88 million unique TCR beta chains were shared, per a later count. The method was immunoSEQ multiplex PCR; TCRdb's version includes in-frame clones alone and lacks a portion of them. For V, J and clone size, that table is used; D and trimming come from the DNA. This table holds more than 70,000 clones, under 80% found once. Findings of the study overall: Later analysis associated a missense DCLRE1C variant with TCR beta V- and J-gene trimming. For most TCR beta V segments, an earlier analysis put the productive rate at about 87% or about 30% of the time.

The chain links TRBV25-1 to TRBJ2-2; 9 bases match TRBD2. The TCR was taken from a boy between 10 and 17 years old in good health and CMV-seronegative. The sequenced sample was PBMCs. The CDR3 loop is CASSVSGGGTGELFF. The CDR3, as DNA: TGTGCCAGCAGTGTTAGCGGGGGAGGAACCGGGGAGCTGTTTTTT.